What follows describes a single T cell receptor beta chain. This entry comes from a study of T cell responses to AZD1222 COVID-19 vaccine. Assay used: immunoSEQ multiplex PCR; TCRdb lists only in-frame clones, some missing. The sample lists around 91,000 clones; about 88% were seen once. This CDR3 comprises 13 residues. In germline, CDR1 is LNHDA, CDR2 SQIVND (reference sequence). V was cut by 6 bases and J by 2 bases, with 11 bases left in between. This TCR derives from an adult in good health. The V gene is TRBV19, the J gene TRBJ2-7, with D possibly matching TRBD1 (6 bases). The specimen was peripheral blood, collected on day 0 of AZD1222 vaccination. In DNA form, the CDR3 reads TGTGCCAGTAGAGGTCAGGGGACCTACGAGCAGTACTTC. As protein: CASRGQGTYEQYF.